This is a list of T cell receptor beta chains from one sample in a study of T cells in Graves' hyperthyroidism and ophthalmopathy. TCRdb redid the calling of the multiplex PCR reads with MiXCR, one entry per CDR3 protein. The profile shows a few hundred thousand distinct CDR3 sequences, 18% of them singletons. The sequenced material came from blood. These receptors came from a man aged 40-49 years with Graves' hyperthyroidism. CDR3s include the opening cysteine and the closing phenylalanine or tryptophan.

j_call cdr3_length v_call cdr3_aa
TRBJ1-1 14 TRBV10-3 CAISGDRSNTEAFF
TRBJ1-1 13 TRBV5-1 CASSLEFGTEAFF
TRBJ2-5 15 TRBV5-1 CASSPGDAFQETQYF
TRBJ1-1 14 TRBV7-9 CASSTWDRGTEAFF
TRBJ2-1 13 TRBV20-1 CSAMAGADNEQFF
TRBJ2-3 15 TRBV29-1 CSVVASGGGTDTQYF
TRBJ2-7 13 TRBV28 CASNGGESYEQYF
TRBJ2-3 15 TRBV5-8 CASSTGTDSTDTQYF
TRBJ2-7 17 TRBV6-2/TRBV6-3 CASSPLGRGRLSYEQYF
TRBJ1-6 15 TRBV9 CASSVEGQGNSPLHF
TRBJ2-1 13 TRBV10-3 CAIRASGGSEQFF
TRBJ2-7 14 TRBV28 CASSWARSPYEQYF
TRBJ2-5 15 TRBV12-3/TRBV12-4 CASSLRGGDQETQYF
TRBJ1-4 13 TRBV29-1 CSAFAATNEKLFF
TRBJ2-2 17 TRBV27 CASSLEGGFFLAGELFF
TRBJ2-2 14 TRBV6-1 CASSGQGATGELFF
TRBJ2-7 17 TRBV11-2 CASSPLVGRWPTREQYF
TRBJ2-7 15 TRBV10-3 CAISMMGQGSYEQYF
TRBJ2-1 12 TRBV7-2 CASSLDGGEQFF
TRBJ2-7 14 TRBV15 CATSNPGQFYEQYF
TRBJ1-3 18 TRBV11-2 CASSLGGSGQTSGNTIYF
TRBJ1-5 13 TRBV28 CASKLSGNQPQHF
TRBJ2-2 14 TRBV6-2/TRBV6-3 CATHPRSATGELFF
TRBJ1-1 15 TRBV19 CATSPPAGTGNEAFF
TRBJ1-5 15 TRBV5-6 CASSLAQGGNQPQHF
TRBJ2-5 14 TRBV20-1 CSAVSGGAQETQYF
TRBJ1-2 13 TRBV4-3 CASSHGNNYGYTF
TRBJ1-1 15 TRBV6-1 CASSEGQGLNTEAFF